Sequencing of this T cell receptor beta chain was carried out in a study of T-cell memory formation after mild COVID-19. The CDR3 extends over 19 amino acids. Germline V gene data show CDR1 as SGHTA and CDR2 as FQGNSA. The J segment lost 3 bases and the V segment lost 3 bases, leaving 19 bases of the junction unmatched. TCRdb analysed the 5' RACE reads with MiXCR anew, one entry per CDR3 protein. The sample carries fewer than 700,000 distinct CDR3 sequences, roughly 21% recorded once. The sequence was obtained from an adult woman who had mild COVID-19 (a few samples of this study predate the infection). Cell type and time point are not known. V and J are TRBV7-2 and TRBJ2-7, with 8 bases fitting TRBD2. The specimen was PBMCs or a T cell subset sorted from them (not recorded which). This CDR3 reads CASSFLTWDVSGDLYEQYF. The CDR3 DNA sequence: TGTGCCAGCAGCTTCTTAACCTGGGATGTTAGCGGGGACCTCTACGAGCAGTACTTC.